In this sample, the clone carrying this TCR beta chain turned up a few times. For sequencing, patients were chosen who had shown expansion of CD8+CD57+ cells by flow cytometry. With no exception, the patients had severe acquired aplastic anemia. Profiles of TCR beta VDJ and CDR3 were generated from a genomic DNA template. TCRdb used MiXCR to reprocess the reads, holding one entry per CDR3 protein. There are under 350,000 distinct CDR3 sequences in the sample; roughly 61% occur only once, and around 1.3% lies in the top ten. The data stem from a study of CD8+CD57+ T cells in acquired aplastic anemia. The sequenced material came from sorted CD4+, CD8+, or CD8+CD57+ T cells (not recorded which) from PBMCs. This sequence originates from a human donor with aplastic anemia.

The CDR3: CASRRQQGDYGYTF. CDR3 in DNA: TGCGCCAGCAGACGTCAGCAAGGAGACTATGGCTACACCTTC. The rearrangement links TRBV5-1 to TRBJ1-2; D ambiguous. Trimming shortened V by 5 bases and J by 3 bases, and 14 bases separated the two germline ends. Germline V gives CDR1 SGHRS, CDR2 YFSETQ. The CDR3 has 14 residues.